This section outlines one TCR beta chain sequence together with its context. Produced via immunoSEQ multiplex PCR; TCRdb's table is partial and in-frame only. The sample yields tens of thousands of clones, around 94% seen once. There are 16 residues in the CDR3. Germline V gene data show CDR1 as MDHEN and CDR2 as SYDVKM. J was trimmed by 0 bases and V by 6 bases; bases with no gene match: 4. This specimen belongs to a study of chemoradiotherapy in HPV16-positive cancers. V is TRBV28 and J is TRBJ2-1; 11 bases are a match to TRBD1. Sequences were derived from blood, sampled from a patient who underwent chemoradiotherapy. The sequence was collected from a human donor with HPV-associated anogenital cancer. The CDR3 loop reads CASRGQGVTSYNEQFF. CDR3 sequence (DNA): TGTGCCAGCAGGGGACAGGGGGTTACCTCCTACAATGAGCAGTTCTTC.